The clone carrying this T cell receptor beta chain has a handful of counts. Its antigen is unknown. PCR employed 60 Vbeta and 13 Jbeta primers. Sequencing was performed with immunoSEQ multiplex PCR; in TCRdb, only in-frame clones are kept and a portion is missing. Among approximately 150,000 clones listed, roughly 68% were seen once. From germline, CDR1 is SGHVS and CDR2 FNYEAQ. Losses at the gene ends were 3 bases for V and 6 bases for J; bases not matched to a gene: 6. The CDR3 runs to 14 residues. The sample comes from a study of cytomegalovirus exposure and HLA in healthy donors. The study, taken as a whole, reports: It was shown in a later analysis that HLA-associated TCR beta chains were more clonally expanded than other, equally common chains.

This TCR derives from a man aged 30 to 45 in good health and CMV-seropositive. Sequenced sample: PBMCs. The rearrangement joins TRBV7-6 to TRBJ2-7, with TRBD1 matching 9 bases. The CDR3 DNA is TGTGCCAGCAGCTTCAGCGGGACAGGGATCGAGCAGTACTTC. This sequence encodes CASSFSGTGIEQYF.